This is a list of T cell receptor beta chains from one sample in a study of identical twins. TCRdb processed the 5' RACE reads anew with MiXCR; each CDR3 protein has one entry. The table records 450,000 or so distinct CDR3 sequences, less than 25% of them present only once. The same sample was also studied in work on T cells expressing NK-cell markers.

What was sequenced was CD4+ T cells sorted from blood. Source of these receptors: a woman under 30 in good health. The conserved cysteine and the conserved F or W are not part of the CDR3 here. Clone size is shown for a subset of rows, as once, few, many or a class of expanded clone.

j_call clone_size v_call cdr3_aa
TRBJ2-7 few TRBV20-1 SARDYDLYEQY
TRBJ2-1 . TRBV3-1 ASSQLGTAAEQF
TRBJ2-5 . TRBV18 ASSHSRGGQETQY
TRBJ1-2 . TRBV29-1 SALPTGQYGYT
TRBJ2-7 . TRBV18 ASSPTSDHEQY
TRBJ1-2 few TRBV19 ASIATGTATYGYT
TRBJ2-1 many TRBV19 ASRGLGTRVNEQF
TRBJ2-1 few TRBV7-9 ASRKAGGDHNEQF
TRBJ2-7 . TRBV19 ASSAYRRSYEQY
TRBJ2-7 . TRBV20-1 SARSGGLYEQY
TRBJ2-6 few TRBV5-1 ASSWGQVSGANVLT
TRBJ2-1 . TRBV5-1 ASSGLAGGLSYNEQF
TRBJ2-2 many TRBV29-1 SVRRDTGELF
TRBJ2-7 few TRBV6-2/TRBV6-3 ASSSPHYEQY
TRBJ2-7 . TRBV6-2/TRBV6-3 ASSYGFRDRGNEQY
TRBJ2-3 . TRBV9 ASSLGLASAPFTDTQY
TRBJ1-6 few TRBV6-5 ASSYQGVRSPLH
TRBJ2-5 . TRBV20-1 SARAGPGETQY
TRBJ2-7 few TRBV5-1 ASSVAGQGGPYEQY
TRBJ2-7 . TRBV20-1 SALMTSGILYEQY
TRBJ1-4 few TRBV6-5 ASRPPGGKLF
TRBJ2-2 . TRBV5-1 ASSFVQNTGELF
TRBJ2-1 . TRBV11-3 ASSLVVRGDEQF
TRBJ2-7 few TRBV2 ASSVGHTYEQY
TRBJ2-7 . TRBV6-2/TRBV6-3 ASRRDFGEQY
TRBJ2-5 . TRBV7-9 ASSLTGNRETQY
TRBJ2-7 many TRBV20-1 SVTGQSSYEQY
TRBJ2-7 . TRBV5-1 ASSFAGRYEQY
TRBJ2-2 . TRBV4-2 ASSQDVGELF
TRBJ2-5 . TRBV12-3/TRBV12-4 ASSQSGGAQTHY
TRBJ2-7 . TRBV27 ASSLSLGDPWWDEQY
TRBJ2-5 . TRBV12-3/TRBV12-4 ASSLDLPPLTQY
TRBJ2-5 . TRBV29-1 SVPGRQEETQY
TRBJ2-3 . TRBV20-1 SAKRSRAQPDTQY
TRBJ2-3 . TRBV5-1 ASSLAVSVLATDTQY
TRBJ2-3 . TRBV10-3 AINGRGGPDTQY
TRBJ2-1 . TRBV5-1 ASSFLTGIYNEQF
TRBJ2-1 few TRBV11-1 ASSPPPSTRVSVNEQF
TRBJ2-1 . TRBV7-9 ASSLARGQF
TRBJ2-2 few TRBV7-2 ASARWAGELF
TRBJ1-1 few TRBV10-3 AKSPGAGAEAF
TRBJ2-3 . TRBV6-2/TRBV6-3 ASSYSGGSSGDTQY
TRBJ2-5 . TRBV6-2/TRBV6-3 ASSRTSGTEETQY
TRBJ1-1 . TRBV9 ASSGRGLPNTEAF
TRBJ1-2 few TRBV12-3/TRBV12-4 ASRSTGASWNGYT
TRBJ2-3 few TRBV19 ASSKVTDTQY
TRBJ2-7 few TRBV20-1 SASRGPSYEQY
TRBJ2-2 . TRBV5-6 ASSSIRQRNTGELF
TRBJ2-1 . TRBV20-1 SARGQGFYYEQF
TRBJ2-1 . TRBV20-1 SARSLTGYNEQF
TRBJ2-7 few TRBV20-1 SARGPVLYEQY
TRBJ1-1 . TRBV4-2 ASSHEGGAILEAF